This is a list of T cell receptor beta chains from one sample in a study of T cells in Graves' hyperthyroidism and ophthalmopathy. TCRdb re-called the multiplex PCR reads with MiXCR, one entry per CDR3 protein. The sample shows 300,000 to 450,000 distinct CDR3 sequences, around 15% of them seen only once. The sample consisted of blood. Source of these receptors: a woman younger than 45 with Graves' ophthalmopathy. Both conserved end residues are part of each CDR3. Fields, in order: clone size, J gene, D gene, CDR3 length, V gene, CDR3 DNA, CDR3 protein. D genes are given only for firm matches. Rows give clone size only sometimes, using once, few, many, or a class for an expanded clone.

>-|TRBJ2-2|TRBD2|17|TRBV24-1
TGTGCCACCAGTATGACTAGCGGGGGGGCGAACACCGGGGAGCTGTTTTTT
CATSMTSGGANTGELFF
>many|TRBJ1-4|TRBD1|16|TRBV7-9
TGTGCCAGCAGCTTATCAAGGACAGGGCTGACTGAAAAACTGTTTTTT
CASSLSRTGLTEKLFF
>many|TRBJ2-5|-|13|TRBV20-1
TGCAGTGCTAGAGATGGACATCAAGAGACCCAGTACTTC
CSARDGHQETQYF
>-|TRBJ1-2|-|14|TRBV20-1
TGCAGTGCTAGAGGGGGGGGAAGAGGCTATGGCTACACCTTC
CSARGGGRGYGYTF
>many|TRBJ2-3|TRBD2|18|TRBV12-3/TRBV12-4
TGTGCCAGCAGTCCCCCCCGACCTAGCGGGGGTAGCACAGATACGCAGTATTTT
CASSPPRPSGGSTDTQYF
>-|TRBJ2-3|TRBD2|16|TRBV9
TGTGCCAGCACCTTAGTCCCGGGACTACACACAGATACGCAGTATTTT
CASTLVPGLHTDTQYF
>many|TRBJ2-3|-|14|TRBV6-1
TGTGCCACCAGGGAGGTCAGGGCTACAGATACGCAGTATTTT
CATREVRATDTQYF
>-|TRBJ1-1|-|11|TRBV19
TGTGCCACTACCCGTTACACTGAAGCTTTCTTT
CATTRYTEAFF
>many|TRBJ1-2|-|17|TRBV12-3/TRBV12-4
TGTGCCAGCAGCTATCGGGCCCCCCTCGGTGGGGACTATGGCTACACCTTC
CASSYRAPLGGDYGYTF
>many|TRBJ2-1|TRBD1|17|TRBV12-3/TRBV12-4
TGTGCCAGCACCTTGCGTCCCGGGACAGCCAAAAACAATGAGCAGTTCTTC
CASTLRPGTAKNNEQFF
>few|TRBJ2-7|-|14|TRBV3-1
TGTGCCAGCAGCCAAGATTCAGGGGCAGACGAGCAGTACTTC
CASSQDSGADEQYF
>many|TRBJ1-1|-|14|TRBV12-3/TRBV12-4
TGTTCCAGCAGGGCCGAAATGGAGAACACTGAAGCTTTCTTT
CSSRAEMENTEAFF
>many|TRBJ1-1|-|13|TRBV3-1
TGTGCCAGCAGCCAAGATGCCAGGGATGAAGCTTTCTTT
CASSQDARDEAFF